Described below is a single T cell receptor beta chain sequence and its context. This entry comes from a study of blood T cell repertoires in COVID-19. Background on the study: PBMCs, B-cell-depleted T cells, or T cells provided the cDNA or gDNA that made up the material.

Germline CDR1 SGHDT, CDR2 YYEEEE. This CDR3 contains 13 residues. Trimming pared 2 bases from V and 4 bases from J, leaving 9 bases between. Authors' processing steps: Nucleated cell number was recorded as an estimate derived from reference gene primer amplification. The method was immunoSEQ multiplex PCR; TCRdb's version includes in-frame clones alone and lacks a portion of them. V, J and clone size reflect that table, while D and trimming were determined from the DNA. The table has tens of thousands of clones, more than 85% seen once. This TCR came from a man in his 60s with active or convalescent COVID-19. Sequencing was done on a sample of peripheral blood. The rearrangement uses TRBV5-6 and TRBJ2-5, with D possibly matching TRBD1 (6 bases). Here the CDR3 DNA reads TGTGCCAGCAGCTTATGGGGGCTAGAGACCCAGTACTTC. Translating gives CASSLWGLETQYF.